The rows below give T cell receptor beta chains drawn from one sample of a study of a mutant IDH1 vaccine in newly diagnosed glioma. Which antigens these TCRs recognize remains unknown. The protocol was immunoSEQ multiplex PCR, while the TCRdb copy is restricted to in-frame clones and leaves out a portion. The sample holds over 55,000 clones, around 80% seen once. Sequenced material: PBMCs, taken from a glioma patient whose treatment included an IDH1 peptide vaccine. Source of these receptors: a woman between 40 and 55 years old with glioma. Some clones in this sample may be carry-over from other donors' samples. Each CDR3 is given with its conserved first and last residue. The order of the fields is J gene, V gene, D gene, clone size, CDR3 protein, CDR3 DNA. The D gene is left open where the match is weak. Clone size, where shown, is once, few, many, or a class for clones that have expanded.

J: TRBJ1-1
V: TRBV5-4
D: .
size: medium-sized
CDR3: CASSLQRGTEAFF
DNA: TGTGCCAGCAGCTTGCAGAGGGGCACTGAAGCTTTCTTT

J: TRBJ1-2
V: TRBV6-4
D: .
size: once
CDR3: CASSDSRVKGYTF
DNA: TGTGCCAGCAGTGACTCGCGAGTAAAAGGCTACACCTTC

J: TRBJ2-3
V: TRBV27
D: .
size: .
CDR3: CASSWGGFTDTQYF
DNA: TGTGCCAGCAGTTGGGGGGGCTTCACAGATACGCAGTATTTT

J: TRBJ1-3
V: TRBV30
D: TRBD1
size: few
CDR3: CAWSVLRQGTGNTIYF
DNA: TGTGCCTGGAGTGTTTTACGACAGGGAACCGGAAACACCATATATTTT

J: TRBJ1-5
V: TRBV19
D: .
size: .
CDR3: CASSIGGRVGNQPQHF
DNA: TGTGCCAGTAGTATAGGGGGGCGAGTGGGCAATCAGCCCCAGCATTTT

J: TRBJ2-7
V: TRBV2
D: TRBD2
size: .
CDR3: CASSGLGGEQYF
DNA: TGTGCCAGCAGCGGGTTGGGGGGGGAGCAGTACTTC

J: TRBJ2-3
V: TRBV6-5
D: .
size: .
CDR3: CASVSSGRTDTQYF
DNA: TGTGCCAGCGTGTCTTCCGGGCGCACAGATACGCAGTATTTT

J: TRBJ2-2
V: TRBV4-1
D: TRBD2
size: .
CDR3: CASSHGTSGGDGELFF
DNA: TGCGCCAGCAGCCACGGGACTAGCGGGGGTGACGGGGAGCTGTTTTTT

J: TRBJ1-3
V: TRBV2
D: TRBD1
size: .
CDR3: CASRGTVSGNTIYF
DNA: TGTGCCAGCAGGGGGACAGTCTCTGGAAACACCATATATTTT

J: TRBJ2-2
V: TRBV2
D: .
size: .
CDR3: CASRSPWGVPGELFF
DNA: TGTGCCAGCAGGAGTCCGTGGGGGGTCCCCGGGGAGCTGTTTTTT

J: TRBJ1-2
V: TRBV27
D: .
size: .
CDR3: CASGLGEGIYGYTF
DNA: TGTGCCAGCGGATTGGGGGAGGGGATTTATGGCTACACCTTC

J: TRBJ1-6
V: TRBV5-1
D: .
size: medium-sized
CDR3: CASSLMEPNSPLHF
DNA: TGCGCCAGCAGCTTGATGGAGCCCAATTCACCCCTCCACTTT

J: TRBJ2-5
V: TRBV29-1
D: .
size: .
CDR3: CSVEGTEETQYF
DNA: TGCAGCGTTGAAGGCACCGAAGAGACCCAGTACTTC

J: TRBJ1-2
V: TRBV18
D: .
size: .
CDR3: CASSPLSGAEYYGYTF
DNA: TGTGCCAGCTCACCACTCAGTGGTGCGGAATACTATGGCTACACCTTC

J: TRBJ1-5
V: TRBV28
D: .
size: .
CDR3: CASSWANQPQHF
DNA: TGTGCCAGCAGTTGGGCGAATCAGCCCCAGCATTTT

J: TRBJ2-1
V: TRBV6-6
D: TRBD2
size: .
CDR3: CASRPTSGFYNEQFF
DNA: TGTGCCAGCAGGCCGACTAGCGGGTTCTACAATGAGCAGTTCTTC

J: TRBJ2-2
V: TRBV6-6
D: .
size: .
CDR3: CASSYAPWDTGELFF
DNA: TGTGCCAGCAGTTACGCCCCCTGGGACACCGGGGAGCTGTTTTTT

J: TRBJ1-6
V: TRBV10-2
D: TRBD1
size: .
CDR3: CASRSGGSYNSPLHF
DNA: TGCGCCAGCAGATCAGGGGGATCCTATAATTCACCCCTCCACTTT

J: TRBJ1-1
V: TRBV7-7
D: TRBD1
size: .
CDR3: CASSLVGTGDMNTEAFF
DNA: TGTGCTAGCAGCTTAGTGGGGACAGGGGACATGAACACTGAAGCTTTCTTT

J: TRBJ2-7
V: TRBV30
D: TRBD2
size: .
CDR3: CAWSVPGGSLWEQYF
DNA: TGTGCCTGGAGTGTCCCCGGGGGGAGCCTTTGGGAGCAGTACTTC

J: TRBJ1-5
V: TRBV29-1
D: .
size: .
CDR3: CSVEYGGGQPQHF
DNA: TGCAGCGTTGAGTACGGGGGAGGGCAGCCCCAGCATTTT

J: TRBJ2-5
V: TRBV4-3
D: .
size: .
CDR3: CASSRGPVETQYF
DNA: TGCGCCAGCAGCCGGGGCCCAGTGGAGACCCAGTACTTC

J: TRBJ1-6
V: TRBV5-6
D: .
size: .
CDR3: CASSLVAGNSPLHF
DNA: TGTGCCAGCAGCTTGGTGGCGGGCAATTCACCCCTCCACTTT

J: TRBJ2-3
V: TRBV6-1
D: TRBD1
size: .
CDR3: CASHRGLDTQYF
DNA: TGTGCCAGCCACAGGGGGCTTGATACGCAGTATTTT

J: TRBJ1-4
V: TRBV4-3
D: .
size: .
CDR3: CASSQVINEKLFF
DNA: TGCGCCAGCAGCCAAGTAATCAATGAAAAACTGTTTTTT

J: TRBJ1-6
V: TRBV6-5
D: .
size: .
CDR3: CASSYSLGLNSPLHF
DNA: TGTGCCAGCAGTTACTCGCTGGGACTAAATTCACCCCTCCACTTT

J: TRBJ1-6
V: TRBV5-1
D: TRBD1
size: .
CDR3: CASSRGQGEGSPLHF
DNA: TGCGCCAGCAGCCGGGGACAGGGCGAGGGTTCACCCCTCCACTTT

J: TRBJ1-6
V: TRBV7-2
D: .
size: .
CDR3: CASSLPGNSALHF
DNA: TGTGCCAGCAGCCTTCCTGGGAATTCAGCCCTCCACTTT

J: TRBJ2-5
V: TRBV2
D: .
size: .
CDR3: CASTPGLKARETQYF
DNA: TGTGCCAGCACTCCTGGACTTAAAGCGAGAGAGACCCAGTACTTC

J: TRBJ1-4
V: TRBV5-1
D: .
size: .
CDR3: CASSSGQPNEKLFF
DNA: TGCGCCAGCAGCTCAGGACAGCCTAATGAAAAACTGTTTTTT

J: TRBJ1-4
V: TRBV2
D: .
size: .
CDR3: CASKGYNEKLFF
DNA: TGTGCCAGCAAAGGATATAATGAAAAACTGTTTTTT

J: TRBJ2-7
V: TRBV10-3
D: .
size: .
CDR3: CAITPQERAGYEQYF
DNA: TGTGCCATCACCCCCCAGGAGAGGGCAGGCTACGAGCAGTACTTC

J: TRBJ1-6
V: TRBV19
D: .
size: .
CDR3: CASSMGSHSYNSPLHF
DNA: TGTGCCAGTAGTATGGGGAGTCACTCCTATAATTCACCCCTCCACTTT

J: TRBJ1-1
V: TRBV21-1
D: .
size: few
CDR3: CASSKDLQEINTEAFF
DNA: TGTGCCAGCAGCAAGGACCTCCAGGAGATCAACACTGAAGCTTTCTTT

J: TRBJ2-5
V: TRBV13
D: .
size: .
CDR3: CASSRAGEKTQYF
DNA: TGTGCCAGCAGTCGCGCCGGGGAAAAGACCCAGTACTTC

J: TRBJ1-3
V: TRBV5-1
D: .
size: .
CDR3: CASSLDGVGTIYF
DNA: TGCGCCAGCAGCTTGGATGGGGTGGGCACCATATATTTT

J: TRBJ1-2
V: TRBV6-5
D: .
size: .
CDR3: CASSYGQAGYGYTF
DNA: TGTGCCAGCAGTTACGGGCAGGCTGGCTATGGCTACACCTTC

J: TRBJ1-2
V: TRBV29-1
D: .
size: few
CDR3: CSAVDGGMYGYTF
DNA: TGCAGCGCTGTGGACGGGGGCATGTATGGCTACACCTTC

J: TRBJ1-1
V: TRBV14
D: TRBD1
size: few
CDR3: CASMPGTANTEAFF
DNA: TGTGCCAGCATGCCCGGGACAGCGAACACTGAAGCTTTCTTT

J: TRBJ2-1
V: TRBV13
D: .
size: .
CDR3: CASSSLGTVEQFF
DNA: TGTGCCAGCAGCTCCCTCGGGACTGTTGAGCAGTTCTTC

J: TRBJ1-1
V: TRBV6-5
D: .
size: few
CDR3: CASSYRPTMNTEAFF
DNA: TGTGCCAGCAGTTACCGACCGACGATGAACACTGAAGCTTTCTTT